Here is one T cell receptor (beta chain) with its context. The V and J ends lost 6 bases and 0 bases, in that order; junction bases with no gene match: 8. Germline V gives CDR1 SQVTM, CDR2 ANQGSEA. The CDR3 has 15 residues. This sample was included in a study of T cell changes during pregnancy in multiple sclerosis. Repertoires were generated with immunoSEQ multiplex PCR, while TCRdb's copy carries only in-frame clones and drops some. Among about 65,000 clones, over 80% were seen once, and the ten largest hold less than 4%. V is TRBV29-1 and J is TRBJ1-3; 7 bases line up with TRBD1. This clonotype was sampled from a female donor in good health, enrolled as a control in a pregnancy study. The sequenced sample was CD8+ T cells from peripheral blood mononuclear cells, obtained in the third trimester of pregnancy. The DNA of the CDR3 is TGCAGCGTCCGACAGGGCGAGAGCTCTGGAAACACCATATATTTT. Its protein product is CSVRQGESSGNTIYF.